The 9 T cell receptor beta chains listed next were all sequenced from one sample in a study of prognosis after radiotherapy for stage I lung cancer. Genomic DNA served as the source from which two-round multiplex PCR generated TCR beta CDR3 amplicons. Each TRBV and TRBJ gene had its own primer in the first PCR round. TCRdb reprocessed the multiplex PCR reads via MiXCR and lists one record per CDR3 protein. The sample yields about 14,000 distinct CDR3 sequences, 55% to 65% seen once. Material: PBMCs, obtained before or after stereotactic body radiation therapy (not recorded which). The receptors were gathered from a donor aged 50 or older with non-small cell lung cancer.

A remark on this clonotype: Sequence at one end of the junction differs from germline and may be a read error. The chain has TRBV6-2 or TRBV6-3 and TRBJ2-2; 10 bases match TRBD2. Germline lookup yields CDR1 MNHEY and CDR2 SVGEGT. The CDR3 contains 18 residues. CDR3 in DNA: TGTTCCAGCAGTTTGGTGCTAGCGGGAGAATATGGAACCGGGGAGCTGTTTTTT. It specifies CSSSLVLAGEYGTGELFF.

J is TRBJ2-5 and V is TRBV10-3, with D tentatively TRBD2 (5 bases). Looked up from germline, CDR1 is ENHRY and CDR2 is SYGVKD. The CDR3 runs 11 residues. Trimming removed 6 bases from V and 5 bases from J, with 7 bases in between. The CDR3 is CAISGGETQYF. CDR3 DNA sequence: TGTGCCATCAGCGGAGGCGAGACCCAGTACTTC.

On this clonotype: This likely reflects a read error, since a far larger clone is one base away. V gene TRBV6-4 combines with J gene TRBJ1-2; D not certain. V lost 10 bases, J lost 7 bases, and 13 bases lay in between. In germline, CDR1 is MRHNA, CDR2 SNTAGT. The CDR3 is made up of 11 amino acids. The CDR3 here is CATRHGPGYTF. The DNA of the CDR3 is TGTGCCACCAGACATGGCCCTGGCTACACCTTC.

Turning to this clonotype: At one end, the junction sequence differs from germline, possibly due to a read error. This chain connects TRBV19 to TRBJ1-2, with TRBD1 as a possible D gene (6 bases). This CDR3 contains 12 residues. Germline values: CDR1 LNHDA, CDR2 SQIVND (reference sequence). DNA of the CDR3: TGTGTCATGAGGCCGGGGGGCTATTGCTACACCTTC. Protein sequence: CVMRPGGYCYTF.

The V and J genes are TRBV2 and TRBJ2-7; D unresolved. The length of the CDR3 is 12 residues. CDR1 and CDR2 (germline): SNHLY, FYNNEI. Trimming removed 5 bases at V and 4 bases at J, with 9 bases between. The CDR3 DNA reads TGTGCCAGCAGTCGGATGCCTTACGAGCAGTACTTC. It specifies CASSRMPYEQYF.

J is TRBJ2-2 and V is TRBV7-3; D not certain. Germline V gene data show CDR1 as SGHTA and CDR2 as FQGTGA. This CDR3 spans 15 amino acids. Trimming stripped 1 base from V and 1 base from J, with 7 bases between. The CDR3 protein is CASSLKGENTGELFF. In DNA, the CDR3 is TGTGCCAGCAGCTTAAAAGGCGAGAACACCGGGGAGCTGTTTTTT.

This clonotype was found many times. The CDR3 here is CAISGAGTDTQYF. As DNA, the CDR3 is TGTGCCATCAGTGGTGCGGGCACAGATACGCAGTATTTT. The rearrangement links TRBV10-3 to TRBJ2-3, with D hard to call. Per the germline V gene, CDR1 is ENHRY and CDR2 is SYGVKD. V dropped 4 bases and J dropped 1 base, with 6 bases sitting between them. This CDR3 region has 13 residues.

With regard to this clonotype: This may arise from a read error, as a much more abundant clone is one base away. This chain uses TRBV9 with TRBJ2-4, with 7 bases lining up with TRBD1. J gave up 8 bases and V 6 bases, and 11 bases lay outside the gene matches. Germline V gene data show CDR1 as SGDLS and CDR2 as YYNGEE. The CDR3 totals 14 residues. Here the CDR3 DNA reads TGTGCCAGCATCCCAACGACAGGGACGGACATTCAGTACTTC. This translates into CASIPTTGTDIQYF.

This clonotype is classed as medium-sized. The chain is built from TRBV2 and TRBJ2-7; D is perhaps TRBD1 (6 bases). Germline CDR1 SNHLY, CDR2 FYNNEI. The CDR3 loop spans 13 amino acids. V was cut by 7 bases and J by 7 bases, with 17 bases left in between. In nucleotides, the CDR3 is TGTGCCAGCACGCCACAGGGTACGGGGGAGCAGTACTTC. Its protein is CASTPQGTGEQYF.